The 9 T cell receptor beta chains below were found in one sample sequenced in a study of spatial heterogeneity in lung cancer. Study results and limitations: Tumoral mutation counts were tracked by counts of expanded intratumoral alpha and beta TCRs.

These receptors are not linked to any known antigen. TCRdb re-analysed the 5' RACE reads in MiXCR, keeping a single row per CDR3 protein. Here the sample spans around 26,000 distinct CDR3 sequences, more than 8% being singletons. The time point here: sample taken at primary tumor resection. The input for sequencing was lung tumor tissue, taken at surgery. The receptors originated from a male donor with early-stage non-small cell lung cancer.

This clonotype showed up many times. The CDR3 nucleotides read TGTGCCAGCAGTTTACCCGCTACACGCAATGAGCAGTTCTTC. It translates to CASSLPATRNEQFF. V is TRBV28 and J is TRBJ2-1; D gene unclear. The CDR3 runs 14 residues. Germline assignment: CDR1 MDHEN and CDR2 SYDVKM. With 2 bases removed from V and 6 bases from J, the gap between germline ends came to 11 bases.

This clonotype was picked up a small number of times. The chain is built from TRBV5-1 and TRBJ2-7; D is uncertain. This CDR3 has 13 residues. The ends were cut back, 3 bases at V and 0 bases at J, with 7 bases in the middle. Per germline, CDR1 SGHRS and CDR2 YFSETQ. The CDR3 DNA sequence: TGCGCCAGCAGCTCCACCTCCTCCTACGAGCAGTACTTC. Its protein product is CASSSTSSYEQYF.

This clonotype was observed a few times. DNA of the CDR3: TGTGCCAGCAGCTTAGGGGGTTCCGGCACAGATACGCAGTATTTT. This encodes CASSLGGSGTDTQYF. The chain is built from TRBV7-9 and TRBJ2-3; no definite D call. CDR1 and CDR2 (germline): SEHNR, FQNEAQ (reference sequence). The V gene lost 1 base and the J gene lost 1 base, with 9 bases spanning the gap. There are 15 residues in the CDR3.

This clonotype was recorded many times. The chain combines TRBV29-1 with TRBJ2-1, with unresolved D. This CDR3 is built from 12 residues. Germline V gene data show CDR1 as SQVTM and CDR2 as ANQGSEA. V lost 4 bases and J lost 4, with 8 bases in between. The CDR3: CSVAADYNEQFF. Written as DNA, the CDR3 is TGCAGCGTTGCGGCAGATTACAATGAGCAGTTCTTC.

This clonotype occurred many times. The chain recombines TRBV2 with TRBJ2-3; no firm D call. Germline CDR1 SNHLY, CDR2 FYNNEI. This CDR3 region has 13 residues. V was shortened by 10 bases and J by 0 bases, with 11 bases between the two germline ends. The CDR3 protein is CATPAVSTDTQYF. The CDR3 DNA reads TGTGCCACCCCGGCGGTTAGCACAGATACGCAGTATTTT.

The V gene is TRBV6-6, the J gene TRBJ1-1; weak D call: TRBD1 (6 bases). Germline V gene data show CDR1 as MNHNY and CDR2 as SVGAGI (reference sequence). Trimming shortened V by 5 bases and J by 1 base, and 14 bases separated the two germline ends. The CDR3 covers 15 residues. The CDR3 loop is CASSRPDRPNTEAFF. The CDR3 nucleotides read TGTGCCAGCAGTCGCCCCGACAGGCCGAACACTGAAGCTTTCTTT.

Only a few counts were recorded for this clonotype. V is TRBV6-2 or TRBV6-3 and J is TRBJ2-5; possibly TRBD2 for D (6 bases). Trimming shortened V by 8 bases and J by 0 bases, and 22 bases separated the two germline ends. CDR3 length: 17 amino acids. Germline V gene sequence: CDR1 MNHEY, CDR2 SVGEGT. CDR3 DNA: TGTGCCAGCGTAGATCCAGCCATTAGCGGAAACCAAGAGACCCAGTACTTC. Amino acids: CASVDPAISGNQETQYF.

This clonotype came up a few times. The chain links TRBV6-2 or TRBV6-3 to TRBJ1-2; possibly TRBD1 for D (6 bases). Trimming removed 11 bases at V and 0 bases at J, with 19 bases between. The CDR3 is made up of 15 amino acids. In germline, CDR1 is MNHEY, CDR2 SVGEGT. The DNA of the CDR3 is TGTGCCTCCCGGCAGGGGACCCCAGCTAACTATGGCTACACCTTC. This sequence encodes CASRQGTPANYGYTF.

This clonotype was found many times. The CDR3 sequence: CASRQGLAGALIKAGELFF. The CDR3 DNA is TGTGCCAGCAGACAAGGACTAGCGGGAGCATTAATAAAGGCCGGGGAGCTGTTTTTT. This chain connects TRBV11-2 to TRBJ2-2; 13 bases map to TRBD2. The CDR3 has 19 amino acids. Germline V CDR1 and CDR2: SGHAT, FQNNGV. V shed 6 bases, J shed 6 bases, and the junction held 16 bases outside the gene matches.